What follows are 22 T cell receptor beta chains derived from one specimen sequenced in a study of blood T cell repertoires in COVID-19 (dated by TCRdb to the early 2020s). The library came from the immunoSEQ multiplex PCR assay. What TCRdb holds here is the immuneACCESS table cut down to in-frame rearrangements. Part of the clones is not present; checked against another copy, under half of the missing clones reflect an unresolved V gene, and the others are unexplained. The sample table contains fewer than 250,000 clones; only one count was recorded for roughly 87% of them. 2.6% of the sample comes from the top ten. The sequenced material came from PBMCs or T cells enriched from blood (not recorded which). Receptors were obtained from a woman in her twenties or thirties with acute COVID-19.

V usage is TRBV2 and J usage is TRBJ1-6, with a tentative D call TRBD1 (5 bases). CDR1 is SNHLY, CDR2 FYNNEI, per germline. The V end was cut by 10 bases, the J end by 0 bases, with 16 bases between. CDR3 size: 16 residues. CDR3 nucleotides: TGTGCCACCGCGGTCGGTACAGGCTCCTATAATTCACCCCTCCACTTT. This translates into CATAVGTGSYNSPLHF.

The rearrangement uses TRBV11-2 and TRBJ1-6; D is ambiguous. Germline CDR1 SGHAT, CDR2 FQNNGV. V was cut by 3 bases and J by 7 bases, with 10 bases left in between. The CDR3 is 14 residues long. DNA of the CDR3: TGTGCCAGCAGCTTGGAGAAATCAAATTCACCCCTCCACTTT. As protein: CASSLEKSNSPLHF. Combining the CDR3 with reference TRBV11-2 and TRBJ1-6 gives the whole variable domain EAGVAQSPRYKIIEKRQSVAFWCNPISGHATLYWYQQILGQGPKLLIQFQNNGVVDDSQLPKDRFSAERLKGVDSTLKIQPAKLEDSAVYLCASSLEKSNSPLHFGNGTRLTVT.

The J gene is TRBJ1-2, the V gene TRBV3-1 (or the pseudogene TRBV3-2), with a weak D call TRBD1 (6 bases). Germline CDR1 is LGHDT and CDR2 is YNNKEL (reference sequence). V was cut by 1 base and J by 9 bases, with 21 bases left in between. This CDR3 is 16 amino acids long. The CDR3 nucleotides are TGTGCCAGCAGCCAAGCTATGGGGACACCAGAACAAAGCTACACCTTC. Protein product: CASSQAMGTPEQSYTF.

The chain links TRBV28 to TRBJ2-7, with a possible D match to TRBD1 (5 bases). CDR1 is MDHEN, CDR2 SYDVKM, per germline. The CDR3 has 13 residues. V was clipped by 2 bases and J by 2 bases, with 7 bases between them. This CDR3 is CASSLDRAYEQYF. The CDR3 coding sequence is TGTGCCAGCAGTTTAGACAGAGCCTACGAGCAGTACTTC.

A remark on this clone: This sample includes further DNA sequences coding for the same CDR3. V is TRBV19 and J is TRBJ1-5; perhaps TRBD1 as D (5 bases). V was cut by 6 bases and J by 0 bases, with 9 bases left in between. Germline CDR1 reads LNHDA; CDR2 reads SQIVND (reference sequence). CDR3 length: 14 amino acids. The CDR3: CASRGDFSNQPQHF. For the CDR3, the DNA is TGTGCCAGTAGAGGGGATTTTAGCAATCAGCCCCAGCATTTT.

The chain recombines TRBV5-1 with TRBJ2-3; D ambiguous. The CDR3 runs to 16 residues. CDR1 is SGHRS, CDR2 YFSETQ, per germline. V lost 0 bases and J 6 bases, leaving 17 bases between the germline ends. The CDR3 bases are TGCGCCAGCAGCTTGGCAACTTCCCGGCCGAGGGATACGCAGTATTTT. Protein: CASSLATSRPRDTQYF.

This sequence joins TRBV28 and TRBJ1-3, with a tentative D call TRBD1 (5 bases). Trimming removed 0 bases at V and 2 bases at J, with 8 bases between. This CDR3 contains 15 residues. Germline V gives CDR1 MDHEN, CDR2 SYDVKM. CDR3 nucleotide sequence: TGTGCCAGCAGTTTATGGGGGCTCCCTGGAAACACCATATATTTT. It is translated as CASSLWGLPGNTIYF.

The J gene is TRBJ1-2, the V gene TRBV3-1 (or the pseudogene TRBV3-2), with TRBD1 identical over 8 bases. The CDR3 runs 14 residues. The junction had 4 bases not matched to a gene; V was cut back by 5 bases and J by 2 bases. CDR1 LGHDT and CDR2 YNNKEL come from the germline V gene (reference sequence). The DNA of the CDR3 is TGTGCCAGCAGCTGGGGACAGGAGAACTATGGCTACACCTTC. It specifies CASSWGQENYGYTF.

The rearrangement joins TRBV27 to TRBJ2-3, with 9 positions matching TRBD2. Germline V gene sequence: CDR1 MNHEY, CDR2 SMNVEV (reference sequence). V was pared by 1 base and J by 1 base, with 6 bases of the junction left unmatched. This CDR3 is 17 amino acids long. The CDR3 DNA follows: TGTGCCAGCAGTTTATTCGGTAGCGGGGGACGCACAGATACGCAGTATTTT. Translating it yields CASSLFGSGGRTDTQYF.

This chain connects TRBV12-5 to TRBJ1-5; D unresolved. CDR1 and CDR2 from the germline V gene are LGHNT and FRNRAP. This CDR3 region has 14 residues. Trimming pared 5 bases from V and 2 bases from J, leaving 10 bases between. In DNA form, the CDR3 reads TGTGCTAGTGGTCCGGGGTCCGGCAATCAGCCCCAGCATTTT. This gives the protein CASGPGSGNQPQHF. The full variable domain, its missing parts supplied by reference TRBV12-5 and TRBJ1-5, is DARVTQTPRHKVTEMGQEVTMRCQPILGHNTVFWYRQTMMQGLELLAYFRNRAPLDDSGMPKDRFSAEMPDATLATLKIQPSEPRDSAVYFCASGPGSGNQPQHFGDGTRLSIL.

The V and J genes are TRBV2 and TRBJ1-2; D is uncertain. Germline V gene sequence: CDR1 SNHLY, CDR2 FYNNEI. V was shortened by 8 bases and J by 6 bases, with 10 bases between the two germline ends. The CDR3 contains 11 residues. CDR3 DNA: TGTGCCAGCGTGTTGGGAGATGGCTACACCTTC. Protein product: CASVLGDGYTF.

This rearrangement joins TRBV5-6 to TRBJ2-4; 7 nucleotides match TRBD1. V shed 4 bases and J 8 bases; nucleotides not matched to a gene: 3. The CDR3 covers 12 residues. CDR1 SGHDT and CDR2 YYEEEE come from the germline V gene. The CDR3 bases are TGTGCCAGCAGCCTTGACAGGGACATTCAGTACTTC. Its protein product is CASSLDRDIQYF.

V and J are TRBV12-3 or TRBV12-4 and TRBJ2-5; TRBD1 agrees at 8 bases. The J segment lost 5 bases and the V segment lost 5 bases, leaving 4 bases of the junction unmatched. CDR3 length: 13 residues. The CDR3 DNA follows: TGTGCCAGCAGTGAGACAGGGGAGGAGACCCAGTACTTC. As protein: CASSETGEETQYF.

The chain uses TRBV6-2 or TRBV6-3 and TRBJ1-6; 8 bases line up with TRBD1. Trimming cost V 2 bases and J 9 bases; bases outside gene matches: 9. Germline CDR1 reads MNHEY; CDR2 reads SVGEGT. This CDR3 has 16 amino acids. CDR3 sequence: CASSYRVRDRISPLHF. In DNA, the CDR3 is TGTGCCAGCAGTTACAGGGTGAGGGACAGGATTTCACCCCTCCACTTT.

This chain uses TRBV4-3 with TRBJ1-1; unclear D gene. Trimming shortened V by 3 bases and J by 1 base, and 9 bases separated the two germline ends. The CDR3 is made up of 14 amino acids. Germline V gene sequence: CDR1 LGHNA, CDR2 YSLEER. The CDR3 loop reads CASSQYSTNTEAFF. CDR3 DNA: TGCGCCAGCAGCCAGTACAGTACGAACACTGAAGCTTTCTTT.

This chain links TRBV10-3 with TRBJ2-1; the D is unclear. CDR3 length equals 15 residues. The germline V gene encodes CDR1 ENHRY and CDR2 SYGVKD. V was clipped by 5 bases and J by 0 bases, with 11 bases between them. This CDR3 is CAISNSADSYNEQFF. The DNA of the CDR3 is TGTGCCATCAGTAACTCGGCGGACTCCTACAATGAGCAGTTCTTC.

V and J are TRBV5-1 and TRBJ1-5; D possibly corresponds to TRBD1 (6 bases). The V end was cut by 4 bases, the J end by 0 bases, with 11 bases between. In germline, CDR1 is SGHRS, CDR2 YFSETQ. CDR3 size: 15 residues. CDR3 coding DNA: TGCGCCAGCAGCCCAACAGGGTTTAGCAATCAGCCCCAGCATTTT. Its protein is CASSPTGFSNQPQHF.

This clone appeared once. The chain couples TRBV23-1 to TRBJ2-3; 9 bases fit TRBD2. TRBV23-1 is reported as an ORF; its role is uncertain. This CDR3 has 21 residues. The trim removed 0 bases at V and 0 bases at J, leaving 16 bases unmatched. CDR3 sequence reads: CASSQSSGSGGPNSSTDTQYF. The CDR3 nucleotides read TGCGCCAGCAGTCAATCGAGCGGTAGCGGGGGCCCTAATTCTAGCACAGATACGCAGTATTTT.

The CDR3 sequence is CASSKGRGRANYGYTF. The CDR3 coding sequence is TGTGCCAGCAGCAAAGGGAGGGGCAGGGCTAACTATGGCTACACCTTC. This chain uses TRBV21-1 with TRBJ1-2. TRBV21-1 is an annotated pseudogene. This CDR3 spans 16 amino acids.

The chain combines TRBV5-4 with TRBJ2-7; D unclear. Germline values: CDR1 SGHNT, CDR2 YYREEE (reference sequence). This CDR3 comprises 14 residues. Between the trimmed V and J ends, which lost 9 bases and 1 base, there was a span of 17 bases. This CDR3 reads CAIRVRLDSYEQYF. The CDR3 coding sequence is TGTGCCATAAGAGTGAGGCTAGATTCCTACGAGCAGTACTTC. Looking up the rest from reference TRBV5-4 and TRBJ2-7 gives the full variable domain: ETGVTQSPTHLIKTRGQQVTLRCSSQSGHNTVSWYQQALGQGPQFIFQYYREEENGRGNFPPRFSGLQFPNYSSELNVNALELDDSALYLCAIRVRLDSYEQYFGPGTRLTVT.

The chain links TRBV5-1 to TRBJ2-3; 12 positions match TRBD2. Germline lookup yields CDR1 SGHRS and CDR2 YFSETQ. This CDR3 has 16 residues. The trim removed 3 bases at V and 1 base at J, leaving 3 bases unmatched. The CDR3 loop reads CASSSRLAGGTDTQYF. For the CDR3, the DNA is TGCGCCAGCAGCTCCCGACTAGCGGGGGGCACAGATACGCAGTATTTT. The variable domain in full, completed from reference TRBV5-1 and TRBJ2-3, reads KAGVTQTPRYLIKTRGQQVTLSCSPISGHRSVSWYQQTPGQGLQFLFEYFSETQRNKGNFPGRFSGRQFSNSRSEMNVSTLELGDSALYLCASSSRLAGGTDTQYFGPGTRLTVL.

The CDR3 DNA reads as TGTGCCAGCAGCTTAGCCGCTAGTAACTACAATGAGCAGTTCTTC. It is translated as CASSLAASNYNEQFF. The gene calls are TRBV7-2 and TRBJ2-1; D is unresolved. The CDR3 totals 15 residues. V was pared by 0 bases and J by 3 bases, with 9 bases between. Germline CDR1 is SGHTA and CDR2 is FQGNSA.